This paragraph reports one T cell receptor (beta chain). No antigen is known for it. The data stem from a study of T cells in Graves' hyperthyroidism and ophthalmopathy. Study-wide findings and caveats: Most thyroid clonotypes expanded above 0.001 appeared in blood too.

Germline loops: CDR1 SNHLY, CDR2 FYNNEI. The CDR3 has 16 amino acids. Trimming took 8 bases from V and 3 from J; bases not matched to a gene: 15. There were TCR beta CDR3 regions amplified from RNA transcripts. HTBI primers were employed in a first-round RT-PCR of the TCR CDR3. TCRdb analysed the multiplex PCR reads with MiXCR anew, one entry per CDR3 protein. This sample has 500,000 to 600,000 distinct CDR3 sequences, with around 46% found just once. The chain links TRBV2 to TRBJ2-7, with 8 bases fitting TRBD2. The sequence was collected from a woman aged 18-29 years with Graves' hyperthyroidism. The sequenced material came from peripheral blood or thyroid tissue (not recorded which). The CDR3 DNA follows: TGTGCCAGCTCACCACAGCTAGCGGGTGCTGACTACGAGCAGTACTTC. Translating gives CASSPQLAGADYEQYF.